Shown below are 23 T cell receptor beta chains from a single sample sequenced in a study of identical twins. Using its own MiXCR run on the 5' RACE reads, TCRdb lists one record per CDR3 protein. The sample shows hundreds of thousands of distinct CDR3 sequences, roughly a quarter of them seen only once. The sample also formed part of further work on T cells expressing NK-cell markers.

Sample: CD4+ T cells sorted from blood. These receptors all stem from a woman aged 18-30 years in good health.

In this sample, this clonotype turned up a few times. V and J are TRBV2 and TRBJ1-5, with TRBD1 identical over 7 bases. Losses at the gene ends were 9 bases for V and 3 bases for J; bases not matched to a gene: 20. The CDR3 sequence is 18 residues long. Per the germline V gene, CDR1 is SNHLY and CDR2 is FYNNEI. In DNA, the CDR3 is TGTGCCAGTTCTACTGGACAGGCCTACCCCCTTATCAATCAGCCCCAGCATTTT. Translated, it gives CASSTGQAYPLINQPQHF.

This chain's CDR3 is CSARDRRLAGTQYF. In DNA, the CDR3 is TGCAGTGCTAGAGATAGACGGCTGGCGGGGACCCAGTACTTC. The V call is TRBV20-1, the J call TRBJ2-5; tentatively, D is TRBD2 (5 bases). Trimming removed 0 bases at V and 7 bases at J, with 15 bases between. Germline V gene data show CDR1 as DFQATT and CDR2 as SNEGSKA (reference sequence). This CDR3 comprises 14 residues.

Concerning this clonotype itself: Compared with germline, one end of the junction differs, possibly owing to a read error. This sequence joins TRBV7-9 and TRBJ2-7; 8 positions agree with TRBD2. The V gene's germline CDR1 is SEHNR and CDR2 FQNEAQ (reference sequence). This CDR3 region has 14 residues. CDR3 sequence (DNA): TGCGCCAGCAGCCCGGGGGGGGGCTCCTACGAGCAGTACTTC. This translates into CASSPGGGSYEQYF.

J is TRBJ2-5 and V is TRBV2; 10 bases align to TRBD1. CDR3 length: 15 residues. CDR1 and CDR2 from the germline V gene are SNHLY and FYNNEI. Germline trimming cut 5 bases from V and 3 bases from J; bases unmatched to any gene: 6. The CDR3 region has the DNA TGTGCCAGCAGTCGTAAGACAGGGGGCGAAGAGACCCAGTACTTC. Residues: CASSRKTGGEETQYF.

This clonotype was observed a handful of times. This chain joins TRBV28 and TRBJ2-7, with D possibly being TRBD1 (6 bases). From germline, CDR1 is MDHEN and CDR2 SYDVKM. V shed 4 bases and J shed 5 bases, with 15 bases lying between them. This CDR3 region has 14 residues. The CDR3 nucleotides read TGTGCCAGCAGTTGGGGCAGGGGTCTAGACGAGCAGTACTTC. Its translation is CASSWGRGLDEQYF.

The CDR3, as DNA: TGCAGTGCTACCTGGGGAGGGGCGGGAAGCGAGCAGTACTTC. Encoded protein: CSATWGGAGSEQYF. The chain carries TRBV20-1 and TRBJ2-7, with TRBD2 identical over 7 bases. V was pared by 4 bases and J by 6 bases, with 12 bases of the junction left unmatched. Germline-derived CDR1 and CDR2 are DFQATT and SNEGSKA (reference sequence). The CDR3 sequence is 14 residues long.

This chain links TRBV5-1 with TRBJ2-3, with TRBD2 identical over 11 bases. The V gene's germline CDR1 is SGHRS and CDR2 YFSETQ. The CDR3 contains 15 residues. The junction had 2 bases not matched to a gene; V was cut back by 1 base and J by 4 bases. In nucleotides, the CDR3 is TGCGCCAGCAGCTTGTCGGGACTAGCGGCAGATACGCAGTATTTT. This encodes CASSLSGLAADTQYF.

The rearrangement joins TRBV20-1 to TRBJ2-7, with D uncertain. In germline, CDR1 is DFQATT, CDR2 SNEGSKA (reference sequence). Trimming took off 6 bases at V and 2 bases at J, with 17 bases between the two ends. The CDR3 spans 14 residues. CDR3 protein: CSASTQRAAYEQYF. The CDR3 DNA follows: TGCAGTGCCAGTACCCAGCGTGCGGCCTACGAGCAGTACTTC.

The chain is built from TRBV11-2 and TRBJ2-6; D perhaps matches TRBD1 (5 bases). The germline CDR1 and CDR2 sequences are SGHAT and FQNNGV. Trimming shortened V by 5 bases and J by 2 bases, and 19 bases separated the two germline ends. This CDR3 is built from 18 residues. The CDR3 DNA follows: TGTGCCAGCAGCGTAAAACAGGCGTCTTATCCTGGGGCCAACGTCCTGACTTTC. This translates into CASSVKQASYPGANVLTF.

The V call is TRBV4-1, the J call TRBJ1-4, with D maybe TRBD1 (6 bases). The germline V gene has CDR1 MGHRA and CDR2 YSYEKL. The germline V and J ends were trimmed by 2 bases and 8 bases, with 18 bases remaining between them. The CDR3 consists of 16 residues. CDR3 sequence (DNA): TGCGCCAGCAGCCAAATGGTCCCAGGGGTACGGGAAAAACTGTTTTTT. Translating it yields CASSQMVPGVREKLFF.

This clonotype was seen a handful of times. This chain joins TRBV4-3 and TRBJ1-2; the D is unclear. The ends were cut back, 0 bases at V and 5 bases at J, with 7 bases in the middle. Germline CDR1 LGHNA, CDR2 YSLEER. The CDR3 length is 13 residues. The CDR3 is CASSQDIQYGYTF. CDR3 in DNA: TGCGCCAGCAGCCAAGACATCCAGTATGGCTACACCTTC.

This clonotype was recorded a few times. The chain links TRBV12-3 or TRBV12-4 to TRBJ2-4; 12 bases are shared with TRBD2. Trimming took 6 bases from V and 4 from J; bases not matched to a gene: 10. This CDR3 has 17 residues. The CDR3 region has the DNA TGTGCCAGCAGAAAAGGGACCGGGACTAGCGGGAAAAACATTCAGTACTTC. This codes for CASRKGTGTSGKNIQYF.

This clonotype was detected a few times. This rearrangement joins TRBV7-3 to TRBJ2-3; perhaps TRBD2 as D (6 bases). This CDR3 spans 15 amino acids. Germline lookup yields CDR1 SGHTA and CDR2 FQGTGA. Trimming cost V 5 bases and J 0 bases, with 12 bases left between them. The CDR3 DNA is TGTGCCAGCAGCCGGGACGGGACTAGCACAGATACGCAGTATTTT. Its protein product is CASSRDGTSTDTQYF.

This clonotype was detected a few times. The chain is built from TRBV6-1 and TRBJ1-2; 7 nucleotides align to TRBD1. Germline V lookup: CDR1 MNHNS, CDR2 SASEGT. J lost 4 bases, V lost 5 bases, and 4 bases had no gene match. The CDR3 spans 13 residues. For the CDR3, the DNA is TGTGCCAGCAGTACCCCAGGGGGCTATGGCTACACCTTC. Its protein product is CASSTPGGYGYTF.

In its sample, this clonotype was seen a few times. The DNA of the CDR3 is TGTGCCAGCAGTTACTCACCCCAGGTAGGAGGAAGCGAGCAGTTCTTC. Translation: CASSYSPQVGGSEQFF. V and J are TRBV6-2 or TRBV6-3 and TRBJ2-1, with a tentative D call TRBD2 (5 bases). Trimming stripped 0 bases from V and 10 bases from J, with 19 bases between. This CDR3 spans 16 amino acids. The V gene's germline CDR1 is MNHEY and CDR2 SVGEGT.

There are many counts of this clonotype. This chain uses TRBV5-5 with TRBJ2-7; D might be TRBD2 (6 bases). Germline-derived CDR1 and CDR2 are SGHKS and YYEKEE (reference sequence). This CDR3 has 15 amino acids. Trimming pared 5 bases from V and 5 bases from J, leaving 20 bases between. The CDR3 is CASREGVGERNEQYF. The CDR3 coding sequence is TGTGCCAGCAGGGAGGGTGTAGGGGAGCGGAACGAGCAGTACTTC.

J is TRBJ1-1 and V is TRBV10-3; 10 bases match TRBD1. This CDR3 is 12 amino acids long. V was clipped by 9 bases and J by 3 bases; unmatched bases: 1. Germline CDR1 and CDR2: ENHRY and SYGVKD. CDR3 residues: CAIGQGDTEAFF. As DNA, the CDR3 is TGTGCCATAGGACAGGGGGACACTGAAGCTTTCTTT.

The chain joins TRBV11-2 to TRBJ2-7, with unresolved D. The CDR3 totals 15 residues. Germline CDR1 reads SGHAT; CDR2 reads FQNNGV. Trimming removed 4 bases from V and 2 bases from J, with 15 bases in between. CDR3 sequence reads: CASSSLEFAPYEQYF. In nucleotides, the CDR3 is TGTGCCAGCAGCTCATTAGAGTTTGCGCCCTACGAGCAGTACTTC. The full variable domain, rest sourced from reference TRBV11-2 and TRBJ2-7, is EAGVAQSPRYKIIEKRQSVAFWCNPISGHATLYWYQQILGQGPKLLIQFQNNGVVDDSQLPKDRFSAERLKGVDSTLKIQPAKLEDSAVYLCASSSLEFAPYEQYFGPGTRLTVT.

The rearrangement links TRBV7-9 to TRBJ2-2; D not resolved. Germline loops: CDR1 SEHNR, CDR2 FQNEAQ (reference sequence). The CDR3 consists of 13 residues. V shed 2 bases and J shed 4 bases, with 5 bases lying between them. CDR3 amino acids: CASSLITTGELFF. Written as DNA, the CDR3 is TGTGCCAGCAGCTTAATAACCACCGGGGAGCTGTTTTTT.

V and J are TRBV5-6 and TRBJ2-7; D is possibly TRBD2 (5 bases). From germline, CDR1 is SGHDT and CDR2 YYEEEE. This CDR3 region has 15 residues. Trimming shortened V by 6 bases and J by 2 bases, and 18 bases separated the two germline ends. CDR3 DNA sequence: TGTGCCAGCACCAACCGGCGGGTCAGAACCTACGAGCAGTACTTC. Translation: CASTNRRVRTYEQYF. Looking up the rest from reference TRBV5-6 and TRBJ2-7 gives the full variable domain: DAGVTQSPTHLIKTRGQQVTLRCSPKSGHDTVSWYQQALGQGPQFIFQYYEEEERQRGNFPDRFSGHQFPNYSSELNVNALLLGDSALYLCASTNRRVRTYEQYFGPGTRLTVT.

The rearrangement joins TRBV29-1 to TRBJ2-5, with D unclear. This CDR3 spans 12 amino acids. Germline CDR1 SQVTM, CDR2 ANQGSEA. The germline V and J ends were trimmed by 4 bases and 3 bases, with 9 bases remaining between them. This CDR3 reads CSVATSEETQYF. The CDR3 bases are TGCAGCGTTGCGACTTCCGAAGAGACCCAGTACTTC.

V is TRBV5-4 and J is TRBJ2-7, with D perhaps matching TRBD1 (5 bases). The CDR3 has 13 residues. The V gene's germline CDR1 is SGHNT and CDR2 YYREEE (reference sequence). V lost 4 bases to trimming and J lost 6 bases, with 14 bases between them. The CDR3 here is CASSPQGMGEQYF. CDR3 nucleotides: TGTGCCAGCAGCCCGCAGGGAATGGGCGAGCAGTACTTC.

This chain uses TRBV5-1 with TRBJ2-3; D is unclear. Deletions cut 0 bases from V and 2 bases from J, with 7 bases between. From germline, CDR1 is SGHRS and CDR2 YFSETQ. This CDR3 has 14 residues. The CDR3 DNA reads TGCGCCAGCAGCTTGGTGGGTTACACAGATACGCAGTATTTT. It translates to CASSLVGYTDTQYF.